This is a list of T cell receptor beta chains from one sample in a study of breast tumors, draining lymph nodes, adjacent tissues. TCRdb redid the calling of the multiplex PCR reads with MiXCR, one entry per CDR3 protein. The table shows roughly 14,000 distinct CDR3 sequences, with roughly 48% occurring only once. The sample taken for sequencing was tumor-adjacent breast tissue. The receptor source for this set is a female donor with breast cancer. Some clones in this sample may be carry-over from other donors' samples. Both conserved end residues are part of each CDR3. A D gene is named only where the DNA matches it firmly. Where a row states a size, it is once, few, many or the class of an expanded clone; other rows omit it.

once | TRBJ2-3 | TRBD2 | TRBV11-2 | CASTHRPSGTDTQYF | TGTGCCAGCACCCACAGGCCTAGCGGGACAGATACGCAGTATTTT
many | TRBJ2-1 | TRBD2 | TRBV27 | CASSPPSGGVNEQFF | TGTGCCAGCAGTCCCCCCAGCGGGGGGGTCAATGAGCAGTTCTTC
many | TRBJ2-1 | TRBD2 | TRBV25-1 | CASSGQTSGSHNEQFF | TGTGCCAGCAGTGGCCAAACTAGCGGGAGTCACAATGAGCAGTTCTTC
NA | TRBJ2-1 | TRBD2 | TRBV2 | CASFLAVSYNEQFF | TGTGCCAGCTTTCTAGCGGTATCCTACAATGAGCAGTTCTTC
many | TRBJ1-5 | NA | TRBV6-2/TRBV6-3 | CASSTAGAGNQPQHF | TGTGCCAGCAGTACGGCAGGGGCCGGCAATCAGCCCCAGCATTTT
NA | TRBJ1-6 | NA | TRBV30 | CAWSVGRGHSPLRF | TGTGCCTGGAGTGTGGGCAGGGGTCATTCACCCCTCCGCTTT
NA | TRBJ2-3 | NA | TRBV6-4 | CASSDRSDTQYF | TGTGCCAGCAGTGACAGATCGGATACGCAGTATTTT
once | TRBJ1-6 | NA | TRBV20-1 | CSASPMGSAPLHF | TGCAGTGCTAGCCCGATGGGCAGCGCACCCCTCCACTTT
NA | TRBJ2-3 | TRBD1 | TRBV5-5 | CASSVGQGDPQYF | TGCGCCAGCAGCGTGGGACAGGGGGATCCGCAGTATTTT
NA | TRBJ1-6 | NA | TRBV12-3/TRBV12-4 | CASSATKHSPLHF | TGTGCCAGCAGTGCCACCAAACACTCACCCCTCCACTTT
many | TRBJ2-5 | NA | TRBV11-1 | CASSPRVGRPETQYF | TGTGCCAGCAGCCCACGGGTCGGTCGTCCAGAGACCCAGTACTTC
NA | TRBJ2-1 | TRBD2 | TRBV7-9 | CASSPRTSGSIDEQFF | TGTGCCAGCAGCCCTCGGACTAGCGGGAGTATCGATGAGCAGTTCTTC
few | TRBJ1-3 | NA | TRBV12-3/TRBV12-4 | CASSLQGGNTIYF | TGTGCCAGCAGTTTACAGGGTGGAAACACCATATATTTT
NA | TRBJ2-3 | TRBD2 | TRBV29-1 | CSAMGLAGSMDF | TGCAGCGCCATGGGACTAGCGGGGTCAATGGATTTT
medium-sized | TRBJ1-5 | NA | TRBV24-1 | CATSEPQGPDHGTFSNQPQHF | TGTGCCACCAGTGAGCCCCAAGGACCAGACCACGGGACATTTAGCAATCAGCCCCAGCATTTT
NA | TRBJ2-5 | NA | TRBV20-1 | CSARSPQETPCF | TGCAGTGCTAGAAGTCCCCAAGAGACCCCGTGCTTC
medium-sized | TRBJ2-7 | TRBD2 | TRBV7-3 | CASSLGSGNAPYEQYF | TGTGCCAGCAGCTTAGGGAGCGGGAACGCCCCCTACGAGCAGTACTTC
large | TRBJ2-3 | NA | TRBV7-2 | CASSAQAAGDTQYF | TGTGCCAGCAGCGCCCAGGCGGCAGGGGACACGCAGTATTTT
NA | TRBJ2-5 | NA | TRBV5-1 | CASSGGPQETQYF | TGCGCCAGCAGCGGGGGGCCACAAGAGACCCAGTACTTC
medium-sized | TRBJ2-3 | TRBD2 | TRBV7-6 | CASSSLAGLTDTQYF | TGTGCCAGCAGCTCTTTAGCGGGACTTACAGATACGCAGTATTTT
NA | TRBJ2-7 | NA | TRBV20-1 | CSAIAGTLRGEQYF | TGCAGTGCTATTGCGGGGACCCTGCGGGGCGAGCAGTACTTC
many | TRBJ1-5 | NA | TRBV19 | CASSIDRDQGLVGNQPQHF | TGTGCCAGTAGTATAGATCGGGACCAGGGTCTGGTTGGCAATCAGCCCCAGCATTTT
many | TRBJ2-3 | TRBD2 | TRBV7-9 | CASSSRRRESYTDTQYF | TGTGCCAGCAGCTCCAGACGGCGGGAGTCTTACACAGATACGCAGTATTTT
many | TRBJ1-1 | TRBD1 | TRBV29-1 | CSVGTVEAFF | TGCAGCGTGGGGACAGTTGAAGCTTTCTTT
NA | TRBJ2-7 | TRBD2 | TRBV2 | CASSPTSGNYEQYF | TGTGCCAGCAGTCCGACTAGCGGAAACTACGAGCAGTACTTC
few | TRBJ1-1 | NA | TRBV29-1 | CSVESDDYTEAFF | TGCAGCGTTGAGTCGGATGACTACACTGAAGCTTTCTTT
many | TRBJ2-3 | TRBD2 | TRBV6-2/TRBV6-3 | CASRRLAGELYTDTQYF | TGTGCCAGCAGGCGACTAGCGGGGGAGCTTTACACAGATACGCAGTATTTT
many | TRBJ2-7 | NA | TRBV3-1 | CASSQSPYPYEQYF | TGTGCCAGCAGCCAAAGTCCATACCCGTACGAGCAGTACTTC
medium-sized | TRBJ1-4 | NA | TRBV6-5 | CASSNPATNEKLFF | TGTGCCAGCAGCAACCCTGCAACTAATGAAAAACTGTTTTTT
NA | TRBJ1-5 | NA | TRBV11-2 | CASSLTSNQPQHF | TGTGCCAGCAGCTTAACGAGCAATCAGCCCCAGCATTTT
NA | TRBJ2-7 | NA | TRBV7-6 | CASSPSQSEQYF | TGTGCCAGCAGTCCATCCCAGTCCGAGCAGTACTTC
NA | TRBJ2-7 | TRBD1 | TRBV13 | CASSLGEGQGASYEQYF | TGTGCCAGCAGCTTAGGCGAAGGACAGGGGGCTTCCTACGAGCAGTACTTC
many | TRBJ2-7 | NA | TRBV10-2 | CASSESGRITYEQYF | TGCGCCAGCAGTGAGTCGGGTAGAATCACCTACGAGCAGTACTTC
NA | TRBJ2-3 | TRBD2 | TRBV5-1 | CASSLGLAASTDTQYF | TGCGCCAGCAGCCTGGGACTAGCAGCTAGCACAGATACGCAGTATTTT
many | TRBJ2-5 | TRBD2 | TRBV5-8 | CASSPYVLAGKGETQYF | TGTGCCAGCAGCCCCTATGTGTTAGCGGGAAAGGGTGAGACCCAGTACTTC
medium-sized | TRBJ2-5 | TRBD2 | TRBV2 | CASSRTSGRGETQYF | TGTGCCAGCTCCCGGACTAGCGGGAGAGGCGAGACCCAGTACTTC
many | TRBJ2-3 | TRBD2 | TRBV6-2/TRBV6-3 | CASTGSGGATDTQYF | TGTGCCAGCACGGGTAGCGGGGGGGCCACAGATACGCAGTATTTT
NA | TRBJ2-2 | NA | TRBV6-5 | CVSSQIVGGIAGELFF | TGTGTCAGCAGCCAGATAGTGGGAGGAATCGCCGGGGAGCTGTTTTTT
once | TRBJ2-2 | TRBD2 | TRBV11-2 | CASSHRLAGGIAGELFF | TGTGCCAGCAGCCATCGACTAGCGGGGGGGATAGCCGGGGAGCTGTTTTTT
medium-sized | TRBJ2-7 | NA | TRBV6-4 | CASSDTPYEQYF | TGTGCCAGCAGTGACACCCCCTACGAGCAGTACTTC
NA | TRBJ2-7 | NA | TRBV6-1 | CASSPGTAYEQYF | TGTGCCAGCAGTCCCGGGACCGCCTACGAGCAGTACTTC